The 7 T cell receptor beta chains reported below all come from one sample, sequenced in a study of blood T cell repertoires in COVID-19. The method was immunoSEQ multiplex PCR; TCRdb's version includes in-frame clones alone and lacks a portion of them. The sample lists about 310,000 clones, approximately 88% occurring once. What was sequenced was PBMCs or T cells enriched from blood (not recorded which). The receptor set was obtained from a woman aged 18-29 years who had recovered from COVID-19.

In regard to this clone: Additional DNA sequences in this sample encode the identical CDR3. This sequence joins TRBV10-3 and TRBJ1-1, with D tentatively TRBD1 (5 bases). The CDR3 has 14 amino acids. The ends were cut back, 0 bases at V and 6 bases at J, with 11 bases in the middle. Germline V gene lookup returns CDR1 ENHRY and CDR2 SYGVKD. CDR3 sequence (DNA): TGTGCCATCAGTGAGTCTCAAGGGGTCGCTGAAGCTTTCTTT. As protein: CAISESQGVAEAFF.

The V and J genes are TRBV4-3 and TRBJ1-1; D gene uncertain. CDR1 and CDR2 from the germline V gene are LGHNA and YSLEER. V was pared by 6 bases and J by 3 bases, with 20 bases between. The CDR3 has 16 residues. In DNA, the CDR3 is TGCGCCAGCAGTCTCACCCTTCCGTCCGAGGACACTGAAGCTTTCTTT. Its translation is CASSLTLPSEDTEAFF.

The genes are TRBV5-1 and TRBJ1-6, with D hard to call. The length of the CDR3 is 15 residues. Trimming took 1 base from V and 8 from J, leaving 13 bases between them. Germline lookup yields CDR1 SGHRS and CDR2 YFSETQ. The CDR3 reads CASSLLADNYSPLHF. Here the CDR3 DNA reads TGCGCCAGCAGCTTGCTTGCAGATAATTATTCACCCCTCCACTTT.

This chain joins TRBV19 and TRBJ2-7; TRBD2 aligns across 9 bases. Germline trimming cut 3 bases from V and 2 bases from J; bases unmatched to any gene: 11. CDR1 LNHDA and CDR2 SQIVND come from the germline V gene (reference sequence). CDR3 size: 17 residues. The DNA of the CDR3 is TGTGCCAGTAGTATGACCCTAGCGGGGTCCGAGGCCTACGAGCAGTACTTC. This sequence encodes CASSMTLAGSEAYEQYF. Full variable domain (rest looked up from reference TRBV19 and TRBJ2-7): DGGITQSPKYLFRKEGQNVTLSCEQNLNHDAMYWYRQDPGQGLRLIYYSQIVNDFQKGDIAEGYSVSREKKESFPLTVTSAQKNPTAFYLCASSMTLAGSEAYEQYFGPGTRLTVT.

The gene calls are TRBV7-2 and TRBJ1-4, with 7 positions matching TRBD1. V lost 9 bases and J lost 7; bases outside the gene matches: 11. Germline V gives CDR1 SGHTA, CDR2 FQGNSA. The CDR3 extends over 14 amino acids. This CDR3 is CASQGDRDGEKLFF. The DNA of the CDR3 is TGTGCCAGTCAAGGAGACAGGGACGGTGAAAAACTGTTTTTT.

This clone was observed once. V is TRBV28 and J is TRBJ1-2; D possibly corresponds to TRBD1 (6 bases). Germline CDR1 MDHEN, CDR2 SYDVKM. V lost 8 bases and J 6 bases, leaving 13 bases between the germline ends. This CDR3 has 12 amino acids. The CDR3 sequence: CASGTGSHGYTF. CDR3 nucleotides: TGTGCCAGCGGCACAGGGAGCCATGGCTACACCTTC.

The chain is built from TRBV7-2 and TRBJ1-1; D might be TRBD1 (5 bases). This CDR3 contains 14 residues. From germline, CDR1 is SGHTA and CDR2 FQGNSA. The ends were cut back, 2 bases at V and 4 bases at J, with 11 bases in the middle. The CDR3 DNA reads TGTGCCAGCAGCTTAATGGGGGGGGGCACTGAAGCTTTCTTT. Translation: CASSLMGGGTEAFF.